The present T cell receptor (beta chain) was sequenced within a study of blood T cells in healthy people across ages. Overall study results and limits: Older individuals had lower TCR beta diversity per million T cells (the decline was roughly linear). Those diversity estimates obtained from one million T cells were thought to be underestimates.

This clonotype turned up a few times. The antigen is unknown. A second PCR of roughly 6 to 12 cycles used a sample-barcoded 5' primer and a J-beta primer mix. TCRdb re-called the 5' RACE reads through MiXCR, storing one row per CDR3 protein. The sample lists roughly 1.6 million distinct CDR3 sequences, 30% to 35% seen once, with roughly 10% in the top ten. The CDR3 is made up of 16 amino acids. V lost 5 bases to trimming and J lost 0 bases; unmatched junction nucleotides: 9. Germline assignment: CDR1 DFQATT and CDR2 SNEGSKA (reference sequence). Sequencing input: blood. This chain links TRBV20-1 with TRBJ2-1; 8 bases are shared with TRBD2. The sequence derives from a woman aged 25-40 years in good health. CDR3 DNA: TGCAGTGCTCCTCAAGCGGGGGCACCCTCCTACAATGAGCAGTTCTTC. Amino acid sequence: CSAPQAGAPSYNEQFF.